The source of this T cell receptor beta chain is a study of cytomegalovirus exposure and HLA in healthy donors. Findings and caveats of the study: Cytomegalovirus status was reportedly diagnosed by the classifier with high sensitivity and specificity. As confirmed in vitro, three CMV-associated chains were specific for CMV antigens.

With respect to this clone: Its antigen is still unknown.

13 Jbeta primers and 60 Vbeta primers were used for the PCR. Sequencing was performed with immunoSEQ multiplex PCR; in TCRdb, only in-frame clones are kept and a portion is missing. The repertoire holds 200,000 to 250,000 clones, with approximately 80% as singletons. There are 14 residues in the CDR3. The germline gives CDR1 MNHNY, CDR2 SVGAGI (reference sequence). Trimming removed 0 bases from V and 4 bases from J, with 10 bases in between. This sequence joins TRBV6-6 and TRBJ2-7; D is unclear. The clonotype comes from a male donor in good health and CMV-seronegative. The sequencing sample was made of PBMCs. The CDR3 region is CASSYSQAPYEQYF. CDR3 nucleotides: TGTGCCAGCAGTTACTCGCAGGCGCCATACGAGCAGTACTTC.